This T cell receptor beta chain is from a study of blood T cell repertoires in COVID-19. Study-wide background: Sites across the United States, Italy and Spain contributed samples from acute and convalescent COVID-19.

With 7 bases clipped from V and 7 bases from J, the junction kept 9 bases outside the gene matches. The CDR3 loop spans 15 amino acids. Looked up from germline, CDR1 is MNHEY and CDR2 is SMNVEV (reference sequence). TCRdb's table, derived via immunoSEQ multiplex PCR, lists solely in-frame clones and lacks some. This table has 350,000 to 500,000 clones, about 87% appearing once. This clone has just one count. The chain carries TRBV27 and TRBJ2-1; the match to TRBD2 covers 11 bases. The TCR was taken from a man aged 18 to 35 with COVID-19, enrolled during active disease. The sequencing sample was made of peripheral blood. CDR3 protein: CASKLAGGPRNEQFF. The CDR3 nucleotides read TGTGCCAGCAAATTAGCGGGAGGGCCGAGGAATGAGCAGTTCTTC.